The 11 T cell receptor beta chains listed next were all sequenced from one sample in a study of glioma-infiltrating T cells after dendritic cell vaccination. TCRdb's table, derived via immunoSEQ multiplex PCR, lists solely in-frame clones and lacks some. The sample records approximately 85,000 clones, around 84% being singletons. Time point: after dendritic cell vaccination, including at tumor progression/relapse. The sample here was blood, taken after dendritic cell vaccination. The source of these receptors is a human donor with glioblastoma.

This clone was picked up one time. V usage is TRBV28 and J usage is TRBJ1-2; D gene unclear. The V end lost 5 bases, the J end lost 3 bases, and 10 bases lay between the germline ends. The CDR3 loop spans 13 amino acids. From germline, CDR1 is MDHEN and CDR2 SYDVKM. CDR3 sequence (DNA): TGTGCCAGCAGTGGTACAGAACACTATGGCTACACCTTC. It codes for CASSGTEHYGYTF.

This rearrangement joins TRBV7-9 to TRBJ1-1; D gene uncertain. There are 13 residues in the CDR3. The germline CDR1 and CDR2 sequences are SEHNR and FQNEAQ (reference sequence). V lost 1 base, J lost 7 bases, and 10 bases lay in between. CDR3 coding DNA: TGTGCCAGCAGCTTAGTTTCAGTAAATGAAGCTTTCTTT. Protein product: CASSLVSVNEAFF.

This clone was detected only once. The chain recombines TRBV6-6 with TRBJ1-1; D might be TRBD1 (5 bases). The CDR3 totals 13 residues. Germline CDR1 reads MNHNY; CDR2 reads SVGAGI (reference sequence). Trimming removed 9 bases from V and 4 bases from J, with 15 bases in between. The CDR3 region is CASSLGAATEAFF. CDR3 bases: TGTGCCAGTTCTCTAGGGGCAGCCACTGAAGCTTTCTTT.

In its sample, this clone was seen a few times. V usage is TRBV2 and J usage is TRBJ1-4; 7 nucleotides line up with TRBD1. V shed 5 bases and J 13 bases; nucleotides not matched to a gene: 7. CDR1 and CDR2 (germline): SNHLY, FYNNEI. The CDR3 runs 12 residues. The CDR3, as DNA: TGTGCCAGCAGTTGGGACAGCCGTCGACTGTTTTTT. Its translation: CASSWDSRRLFF.

The V call is TRBV4-1, the J call TRBJ2-3; TRBD2 matches 7 bases. V lost 1 base, J lost 6 bases, and 4 bases stayed unmatched. The CDR3 contains 14 residues. Germline lookup yields CDR1 MGHRA and CDR2 YSYEKL. Written as DNA, the CDR3 is TGCGCCAGCAGCCAAGCGGTGGGGGGGGATACGCAGTATTTT. Translating gives CASSQAVGGDTQYF.

The genes are TRBV5-1 and TRBJ2-3; 15 nucleotides align to TRBD2. The CDR3 sequence is 19 residues long. Germline assignment: CDR1 SGHRS and CDR2 YFSETQ. Trimming removed 4 bases from V and 3 bases from J; junction bases left unmatched: 12. CDR3 bases: TGCGCCAGCAGCATAGGACTAGCGGGAGGGCCGGGGGGAACAGATACGCAGTATTTT. Its translation: CASSIGLAGGPGGTDTQYF.

The chain recombines TRBV27 with TRBJ1-5; D is perhaps TRBD1 (5 bases). The V gene lost 2 bases and the J gene lost 9 bases, with 14 bases spanning the gap. Germline V gene sequence: CDR1 MNHEY, CDR2 SMNVEV (reference sequence). The CDR3 extends over 14 amino acids. The CDR3 is CASSLGANLTPQHF. In DNA form, the CDR3 reads TGTGCCAGCAGTTTAGGGGCCAACCTGACGCCCCAGCATTTT.

The genes are TRBV19 and TRBJ2-1, with 12 bases matching TRBD2. The germline CDR1 and CDR2 sequences are LNHDA and SQIVND (reference sequence). The CDR3 runs 16 residues. V was pared by 3 bases and J by 9 bases, with 9 bases of the junction left unmatched. CDR3 coding DNA: TGTGCCAGTAGTATCCCAAGGACTAGCGGGATCGCTGAGCAGTTCTTC. Amino acids: CASSIPRTSGIAEQFF.

In nucleotides, the CDR3 is TGCGCCAGCAGCCAAGACCCCCTAGCGGGGATGACCGGGGAGCTGTTTTTT. Its translation is CASSQDPLAGMTGELFF. The rearrangement links TRBV4-3 to TRBJ2-2, with 9 bases that match TRBD2. The CDR3 length is 17 residues. Germline V gene data show CDR1 as LGHNA and CDR2 as YSLEER. Trimming cost V 0 bases and J 5 bases; bases outside gene matches: 7.

This rearrangement joins TRBV7-2 to TRBJ2-5, with D maybe TRBD1 (5 bases). The V and J ends lost 5 bases and 5 bases respectively, with 12 bases between them. Germline V gives CDR1 SGHTA, CDR2 FQGNSA. CDR3 length: 13 amino acids. The DNA for the CDR3 is TGTGCCAGCAGCATGACAGTTGAGGAGACCCAGTACTTC. Translated: CASSMTVEETQYF.

This chain uses TRBV7-9 with TRBJ2-3, with TRBD2 matching 8 bases. V lost 7 bases, J lost 5 bases, and 17 bases stayed unmatched. The CDR3 extends over 17 amino acids. CDR1 is SEHNR, CDR2 FQNEAQ, per germline (reference sequence). The CDR3 nucleotides are TGTGCCAGCACCCTAAGGGTTAGCGGGACCCGCGGAGATACGCAGTATTTT. This codes for CASTLRVSGTRGDTQYF.